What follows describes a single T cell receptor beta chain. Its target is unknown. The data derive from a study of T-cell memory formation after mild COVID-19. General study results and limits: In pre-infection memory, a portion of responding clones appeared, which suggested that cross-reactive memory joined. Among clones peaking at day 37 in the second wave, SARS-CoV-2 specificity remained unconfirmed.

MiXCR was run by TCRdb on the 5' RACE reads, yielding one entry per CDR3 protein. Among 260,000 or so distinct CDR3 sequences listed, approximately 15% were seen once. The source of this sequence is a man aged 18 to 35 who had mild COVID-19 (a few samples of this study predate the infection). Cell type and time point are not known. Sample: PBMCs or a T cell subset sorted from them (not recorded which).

CDR3 amino acids: CASSRDRGAPGNTIYF. The CDR3, as DNA: TGTGCCAGCAGCCGGGACAGGGGAGCACCTGGAAACACCATATATTTT. The chain uses TRBV16 and TRBJ1-3; 10 nucleotides align to TRBD1. CDR1 and CDR2 (germline): KGHSY, FQNENV. V lost 4 bases to trimming and J lost 2 bases; unmatched junction nucleotides: 5. CDR3 length equals 16 residues.